This entry lists 18 T cell receptor beta chains sequenced from one sample in a study of long-term antiretroviral therapy in people with HIV. At survey level, the immunoSEQ assay was run in its v3.0 version. The method was immunoSEQ multiplex PCR; TCRdb's version includes in-frame clones alone and lacks a portion of them. The profile shows about 50,000 clones, 84% of them singletons. Sequencing was performed on unsorted PBMCs, taken 0.8 years after starting antiretroviral therapy. Receptors were obtained from a woman aged 18 to 35 with HIV.

This chain connects TRBV27 to TRBJ2-7; D could derive from TRBD1 or TRBD2 (5 bases each). Trimming pared 2 bases from V and 2 bases from J, leaving 13 bases between. Germline lookup yields CDR1 MNHEY and CDR2 SMNVEV (reference sequence). The CDR3 covers 15 residues. The CDR3 reads CASSLRGGPTYEQYF. The CDR3 coding sequence is TGTGCCAGCAGTTTACGTGGGGGACCGACCTACGAGCAGTACTTC.

This clone was counted a few times. The rearrangement joins TRBV14 to TRBJ2-2, with D uncertain. The CDR3 extends over 14 amino acids. Germline CDR1 reads SGHDN; CDR2 reads FVKESK. The V end lost 1 base, the J end lost 4 bases, and 7 bases lay between the germline ends. The CDR3 spells CASSQGSVTGELFF. CDR3 sequence (DNA): TGTGCCAGCAGCCAAGGGTCGGTCACCGGGGAGCTGTTTTTT. Based on the CDR3 plus reference TRBV14 and TRBJ2-2, the full variable domain is EAGVTQFPSHSVIEKGQTVTLRCDPISGHDNLYWYRRVMGKEIKFLLHFVKESKQDESGMPNNRFLAERTGGTYSTLKVQPAELEDSGVYFCASSQGSVTGELFFGEGSRLTVL.

The chain combines TRBV7-3 with TRBJ2-5, with 7 bases matching TRBD2. The junction had 14 bases not matched to a gene; V was cut back by 5 bases and J by 5 bases. This CDR3 spans 16 amino acids. Germline CDR1 and CDR2: SGHTA and FQGTGA. The CDR3 bases are TGTGCCAGCAGCCAATCACATGGCCCGGGAGGTGAGACCCAGTACTTC. Amino acid sequence: CASSQSHGPGGETQYF.

The genes are TRBV6-4 and TRBJ1-2, with D tentatively TRBD1 (5 bases). Germline lookup yields CDR1 MRHNA and CDR2 SNTAGT. This CDR3 region has 15 residues. V was shortened by 6 bases and J by 2 bases, with 16 bases between the two germline ends. The DNA of the CDR3 is TGTGCCAGCAGCAAATGGGGGGGATCCAACTATGGCTACACCTTC. Its translation: CASSKWGGSNYGYTF.

This clone has only a few counts. The V and J genes are TRBV30 and TRBJ2-7; TRBD2 agrees at 12 bases. V was clipped by 8 bases and J by 5 bases; unmatched bases: 13. Germline loops: CDR1 GTSNPN, CDR2 SVGIG (reference sequence). The CDR3 loop spans 15 amino acids. The CDR3 loop is CAPRTSGIPNDEQYF. CDR3 nucleotides: TGTGCCCCCCGGACTAGCGGGATCCCCAACGACGAGCAGTACTTC.

The chain employs TRBV9 and TRBJ1-1, with TRBD1 as a possible D gene (5 bases). The CDR3 runs 14 residues. The germline V gene encodes CDR1 SGDLS and CDR2 YYNGEE. V dropped 4 bases and J dropped 8 bases, with 18 bases sitting between them. The CDR3 region has the DNA TGTGCCAGCAGCACCCTGGGGGAACTTCGAGAAGCTTTCTTT. It is translated as CASSTLGELREAFF.

The chain links TRBV14 to TRBJ2-6; tentatively, D is TRBD2 (8 bases). Germline V CDR1 and CDR2: SGHDN, FVKESK. V lost 0 bases and J 2 bases, leaving 26 bases between the germline ends. The CDR3 extends over 22 amino acids. This CDR3 is CASSQDLSRGREVVAGANVLTF. Written as DNA, the CDR3 is TGTGCCAGCAGCCAAGATCTTTCTAGGGGGCGGGAGGTAGTGGCTGGGGCCAACGTCCTGACTTTC.

This chain uses TRBV5-6 with TRBJ1-3; perhaps TRBD1 as D (6 bases). V lost 1 base and J 4 bases, leaving 12 bases between the germline ends. CDR1 is SGHDT and CDR2 is YYEEEE in the germline V gene. The CDR3 is made up of 15 amino acids. The CDR3: CASSLLVTGGNTIYF. CDR3 bases: TGTGCCAGCAGCTTGTTGGTCACAGGGGGAAACACCATATATTTT.

V usage is TRBV7-9 and J usage is TRBJ1-2; D unresolved. The CDR3 has 15 residues. Trimming cost V 0 bases and J 3 bases, with 11 bases left between them. Germline V gene data show CDR1 as SEHNR and CDR2 as FQNEAQ (reference sequence). The CDR3 DNA follows: TGTGCCAGCAGCTTAGCATTCGAAGGGTACTATGGCTACACCTTC. This translates into CASSLAFEGYYGYTF.

The genes are TRBV5-4 and TRBJ1-1; a possible D gene is TRBD1 (5 bases). V was clipped by 5 bases and J by 4 bases, with 12 bases between them. The CDR3 covers 13 residues. The germline CDR1 and CDR2 sequences are SGHNT and YYREEE (reference sequence). Here the CDR3 reads CASSFRGSTEAFF. The DNA of the CDR3 is TGTGCCAGCAGTTTTAGGGGATCCACTGAAGCTTTCTTT.

V and J are TRBV28 and TRBJ2-3; D gene unclear. The CDR3 runs 13 residues. The germline V gene encodes CDR1 MDHEN and CDR2 SYDVKM. V was trimmed by 1 base and J by 0 bases, leaving 2 bases between them. The DNA of the CDR3 is TGTGCCAGCAGTTTATCCAGCACAGATACGCAGTATTTT. It yields the protein CASSLSSTDTQYF.

This clone occurred once. The chain couples TRBV5-4 to TRBJ2-2; 8 bases are a match to TRBD2. There are 16 residues in the CDR3. Germline V gives CDR1 SGHNT, CDR2 YYREEE (reference sequence). Unmatched junction bases numbered 4, after V lost 0 bases and J lost 3 bases. The CDR3 spells CASSLVGRVHTGELFF. The DNA of the CDR3 is TGTGCCAGCAGCTTGGTCGGGAGGGTCCACACCGGGGAGCTGTTTTTT.

This chain joins TRBV19 and TRBJ2-1; D is unresolved. Germline lookup yields CDR1 LNHDA and CDR2 SQIVND (reference sequence). V was trimmed by 2 bases and J by 4 bases, leaving 3 bases between them. The CDR3 sequence is 12 residues long. This CDR3 reads CASSIPYNEQFF. The CDR3 nucleotides are TGTGCCAGTAGTATACCTTACAATGAGCAGTTCTTC.

The rearrangement links TRBV7-6 to TRBJ2-3, with a possible D match to TRBD2 (6 bases). V was clipped by 2 bases and J by 2 bases, with 11 bases between them. CDR1 is SGHVS, CDR2 FNYEAQ, per germline. CDR3 size: 15 residues. Here the CDR3 reads CASSLIAEPTDTQYF. CDR3 nucleotides: TGTGCCAGCAGCTTAATAGCGGAGCCCACAGATACGCAGTATTTT. The full variable domain, rest sourced from reference TRBV7-6 and TRBJ2-3, is GAGVSQSPRYKVTKRGQDVALRCDPISGHVSLYWYRQALGQGPEFLTYFNYEAQQDKSGLPNDRFSAERPEGSISTLTIQRTEQRDSAMYRCASSLIAEPTDTQYFGPGTRLTVL.

V is TRBV5-1 and J is TRBJ2-1, with D maybe TRBD1 (6 bases). In germline, CDR1 is SGHRS, CDR2 YFSETQ. CDR3 length equals 14 residues. The V end was cut by 0 bases, the J end by 8 bases, with 12 bases between. The CDR3 sequence is CASSLGQARDEQFF. Here the CDR3 DNA reads TGCGCCAGCAGCTTGGGACAGGCGCGGGATGAGCAGTTCTTC.

The chain carries TRBV10-2 and TRBJ1-1; 7 bases are a match to TRBD1. The J segment lost 5 bases and the V segment lost 6 bases, leaving 0 bases of the junction unmatched. This CDR3 has 11 residues. CDR1 and CDR2 from the germline V gene are WSHSY and SAAADI. The CDR3 DNA reads as TGCGCCAGCAGACAGGGGACTGAAGCTTTCTTT. It is translated as CASRQGTEAFF.

The chain has TRBV21-1 and TRBJ2-3. TRBV21-1 is a pseudogene. The CDR3 contains 16 residues. The CDR3 spells CASSKVSPRLSDTQYF. The CDR3 DNA is TGTGCCAGCAGCAAGGTGAGTCCCAGATTGTCAGATACGCAGTATTTT.

This clone turned up a few times. V usage is TRBV27 and J usage is TRBJ2-7, with D maybe TRBD2 (5 bases). The ends were cut back, 4 bases at V and 2 bases at J, with 15 bases in the middle. Germline V CDR1 and CDR2: MNHEY, SMNVEV (reference sequence). The CDR3 consists of 15 residues. CDR3: CASSSRSGPTYEQYF. In DNA form, the CDR3 reads TGTGCCAGCAGTTCCAGAAGCGGACCAACCTACGAGCAGTACTTC.